The next 20 T cell receptor beta chains were all read from a single sample in a study of blood T cell repertoires in COVID-19. Here immunoSEQ multiplex PCR was the method, and the copy in TCRdb shows in-frame clones only, minus some. The table includes fewer than 120,000 clones, around 82% detected once. The source material was peripheral blood. These receptors were collected from a woman aged 60 to 75 with acute or convalescent COVID-19.

This clone was detected ten times or more. The chain couples TRBV6-6 to TRBJ1-6, with no clear D. Germline CDR1 and CDR2: MNHNY and SVGAGI (reference sequence). The CDR3 extends over 13 amino acids. Trimming removed 5 bases at V and 10 bases at J, with 12 bases between. The CDR3 nucleotides are TGTGCCAGCAGTCAACTAGGCGACTCACCCCTCCACTTT. Residues: CASSQLGDSPLHF.

This clone appeared a single time. V and J are TRBV5-1 and TRBJ1-2, with 8 positions matching TRBD1. CDR3 length: 15 amino acids. V lost 0 bases to trimming and J lost 6 bases; unmatched junction nucleotides: 7. CDR1 and CDR2 (germline): SGHRS, YFSETQ. The CDR3 here is CASSLEAGGLDGYTF. The CDR3 bases are TGCGCCAGCAGCTTGGAGGCAGGGGGCCTCGATGGCTACACCTTC.

The chain employs TRBV7-2 and TRBJ2-1; TRBD1 matches at 9 bases. Trimming cost V 4 bases and J 0 bases; bases outside gene matches: 1. Germline CDR1 is SGHTA and CDR2 is FQGNSA. CDR3 length: 15 residues. The CDR3 sequence: CASSSDRGSYNEQFF. The CDR3 region has the DNA TGTGCCAGCAGCTCGGACAGGGGCTCCTACAATGAGCAGTTCTTC.

The chain employs TRBV19 and TRBJ2-1; 12 bases map to TRBD2. The trim removed 5 bases at V and 6 bases at J, leaving 8 bases unmatched. CDR1 and CDR2 (germline): LNHDA, SQIVND (reference sequence). The CDR3 totals 16 residues. Here the CDR3 reads CASSSALAGGFNEQFF. The CDR3 bases are TGTGCCAGTAGTTCCGCCCTAGCGGGGGGGTTCAATGAGCAGTTCTTC.

The rearrangement links TRBV14 to TRBJ1-3; TRBD1 aligns across 8 bases. The CDR3 has 16 amino acids. CDR1 and CDR2 (germline): SGHDN, FVKESK. Trimming took 4 bases from V and 3 from J; bases not matched to a gene: 8. The CDR3, as DNA: TGTGCCAGCAGCCCAGCCAGGGGGCGAGGTGGAAACACCATATATTTT. Translating it yields CASSPARGRGGNTIYF. Variable domain in full (rest from reference TRBV14 and TRBJ1-3): EAGVTQFPSHSVIEKGQTVTLRCDPISGHDNLYWYRRVMGKEIKFLLHFVKESKQDESGMPNNRFLAERTGGTYSTLKVQPAELEDSGVYFCASSPARGRGGNTIYFGEGSWLTVV.

This clone has more than one count but fewer than ten. J is TRBJ1-1 and V is TRBV5-4; tentative D call: TRBD1 (6 bases). The CDR3 consists of 16 residues. With 4 bases removed from V and 3 bases from J, the gap between germline ends came to 19 bases. Germline lookup yields CDR1 SGHNT and CDR2 YYREEE (reference sequence). In DNA form, the CDR3 reads TGTGCCAGCAGCCAACCCCTAGGGGGAGGGGACACTGAAGCTTTCTTT. Protein product: CASSQPLGGGDTEAFF. Full variable domain (missing parts from reference TRBV5-4 and TRBJ1-1): ETGVTQSPTHLIKTRGQQVTLRCSSQSGHNTVSWYQQALGQGPQFIFQYYREEENGRGNFPPRFSGLQFPNYSSELNVNALELDDSALYLCASSQPLGGGDTEAFFGQGTRLTVV.

The rearrangement joins TRBV5-1 to TRBJ2-2, with D possibly being TRBD2 (5 bases). Trimming pared 0 bases from V and 2 bases from J, leaving 8 bases between. This CDR3 contains 15 residues. CDR1 and CDR2 from the germline V gene are SGHRS and YFSETQ. The CDR3 sequence: CASSLAGINTGELFF. The CDR3 DNA reads as TGCGCCAGCAGCTTGGCGGGGATAAACACCGGGGAGCTGTTTTTT.

V is TRBV5-8 and J is TRBJ2-2; 7 nucleotides align to TRBD1. Germline-derived CDR1 and CDR2 are SGHTS and YDEGEE. Trimming at V came to 2 bases and at J to 0 bases, leaving 4 bases not matched to a gene. This CDR3 comprises 16 residues. CDR3 DNA sequence: TGTGCCAGCAGCTTAAACAGGGGTGCGAACACCGGGGAGCTGTTTTTT. Protein product: CASSLNRGANTGELFF. The variable domain in full, with the rest retrieved from reference TRBV5-8 and TRBJ2-2, is EAGVTQSPTHLIKTRGQQATLRCSPISGHTSVYWYQQALGLGLQFLLWYDEGEERNRGNFPPRFSGRQFPNYSSELNVNALELEDSALYLCASSLNRGANTGELFFGEGSRLTVL.

A single count supports this clone. J is TRBJ2-3 and V is TRBV7-3, with D perhaps matching TRBD2 (6 bases). This CDR3 is built from 15 residues. V was pared by 5 bases and J by 2 bases, with 14 bases between. The germline V gene encodes CDR1 SGHTA and CDR2 FQGTGA. The CDR3 coding sequence is TGTGCCAGCAGCCTACACGGCGGGGCCACAGATACGCAGTATTTT. This codes for CASSLHGGATDTQYF.

The chain uses TRBV4-3 and TRBJ1-6; D remains ambiguous. This CDR3 contains 15 residues. In germline, CDR1 is LGHNA, CDR2 YSLEER. V lost 4 bases, J lost 4 bases, and 11 bases lay in between. The chain's CDR3 is CASSPELAYNSPLHF. CDR3 sequence (DNA): TGCGCCAGCAGCCCGGAATTAGCGTATAATTCACCCCTCCACTTT.

The rearrangement uses TRBV5-1 and TRBJ1-4, with D unclear. Deletions cut 4 bases from V and 0 bases from J, with 13 bases between. This CDR3 spans 16 amino acids. The V gene's germline CDR1 is SGHRS and CDR2 YFSETQ. This CDR3 reads CASSPQVLSTNEKLFF. CDR3 in DNA: TGCGCCAGCAGCCCGCAGGTCCTCTCAACTAATGAAAAACTGTTTTTT.

To note about this clone: The sample holds other DNA sequences that translate to the same CDR3. In DNA, the CDR3 is TGTGCCAGCTCACCGACAGGGCCCCGGGGCTCCTATAATTCACCCCTCCACTTT. Its translation: CASSPTGPRGSYNSPLHF. The rearrangement joins TRBV18 to TRBJ1-6, with TRBD1 matching 7 bases. The trim removed 3 bases at V and 0 bases at J, leaving 8 bases unmatched. Looked up from germline, CDR1 is KGHSH and CDR2 is LQKENI. This CDR3 region has 18 residues.

The chain employs TRBV7-2 and TRBJ2-5; no definite D call. The CDR3 loop spans 12 amino acids. The germline V gene has CDR1 SGHTA and CDR2 FQGNSA. Trimming stripped 7 bases from V and 5 bases from J, with 11 bases between. CDR3 coding DNA: TGTGCCAGCACGAATGGCCAGGAGACCCAGTACTTC. Translated, it gives CASTNGQETQYF.

This chain uses TRBV30 with TRBJ2-7; 8 bases match TRBD1. This CDR3 is built from 15 residues. V shed 0 bases and J 4 bases; nucleotides not matched to a gene: 8. Germline V gives CDR1 GTSNPN, CDR2 SVGIG (reference sequence). The CDR3 protein is CAWSVPGGTLYEQYF. The CDR3 coding sequence is TGTGCCTGGAGTGTGCCAGGGGGCACCTTATACGAGCAGTACTTC.

The V and J genes are TRBV15 and TRBJ1-1; 7 bases map to TRBD1. Trimming removed 6 bases from V and 1 base from J; junction bases left unmatched: 5. The CDR3 contains 14 residues. Germline V CDR1 and CDR2: LNHNV, YYDKDF (reference sequence). The CDR3 spells CATSKQGSNTEAFF. The CDR3 nucleotides read TGTGCCACCAGTAAACAGGGGTCGAACACTGAAGCTTTCTTT. Full variable domain (remainder filled in from reference TRBV15 and TRBJ1-1): DAMVIQNPRYQVTQFGKPVTLSCSQTLNHNVMYWYQQKSSQAPKLLFHYYDKDFNNEADTPDNFQSRRPNTSFCFLDIRSPGLGDTAMYLCATSKQGSNTEAFFGQGTRLTVV.

This rearrangement joins TRBV5-1 to TRBJ2-3; 8 bases agree with TRBD2. Unmatched junction bases numbered 16, after V lost 4 bases and J lost 6 bases. CDR3 length equals 17 residues. The V gene's germline CDR1 is SGHRS and CDR2 YFSETQ. The CDR3 coding sequence is TGCGCCAGCAGCCCGATACCTGGAGCGGGGGCCACGGATACGCAGTATTTT. The encoded protein is CASSPIPGAGATDTQYF.

V gene TRBV5-6 combines with J gene TRBJ1-4, with a possible D match to TRBD1 (5 bases). Trimming pared 4 bases from V and 7 bases from J, leaving 11 bases between. CDR3 length: 13 amino acids. Looked up from germline, CDR1 is SGHDT and CDR2 is YYEEEE. In nucleotides, the CDR3 is TGTGCCAGCAGCCCGGGACTTAGTGAAAAACTGTTTTTT. Its translation: CASSPGLSEKLFF. The full variable domain, in which reference TRBV5-6 and TRBJ1-4 provide the parts outside the CDR3, is DAGVTQSPTHLIKTRGQQVTLRCSPKSGHDTVSWYQQALGQGPQFIFQYYEEEERQRGNFPDRFSGHQFPNYSSELNVNALLLGDSALYLCASSPGLSEKLFFGSGTQLSVL.

The J gene is TRBJ2-1, the V gene TRBV7-2, with 13 bases aligning to TRBD2. The CDR3 is 16 residues long. Trimming at V came to 0 bases and at J to 14 bases, leaving 10 bases not matched to a gene. Germline-derived CDR1 and CDR2 are SGHTA and FQGNSA. In nucleotides, the CDR3 is TGTGCCAGCAGCTTAGCGGGACTAGCGGGGCCCAGTTCGGAGTTCTTC. Translating gives CASSLAGLAGPSSEFF.

This clone was counted at least ten times. The chain links TRBV6-5 to TRBJ2-2; TRBD2 is a possible D gene (5 bases). Trimming pared 0 bases from V and 2 bases from J, leaving 10 bases between. There are 16 residues in the CDR3. Germline CDR1 reads MNHEY; CDR2 reads SVGAGI. CDR3 DNA sequence: TGTGCCAGCAGTTACTCCAGGCGGACTAACACCGGGGAGCTGTTTTTT. The encoded protein is CASSYSRRTNTGELFF.

This clone was seen just once. This chain uses TRBV2 with TRBJ1-2; D unresolved. Trimming stripped 2 bases from V and 6 bases from J, with 10 bases between. This CDR3 contains 13 residues. Germline assignment: CDR1 SNHLY and CDR2 FYNNEI. This CDR3 reads CASSELPRNGYTF. The CDR3 nucleotides are TGTGCCAGCAGTGAACTGCCTAGGAATGGCTACACCTTC. Together with reference TRBV2 and TRBJ1-2, the CDR3 gives the full variable domain: EPEVTQTPSHQVTQMGQEVILRCVPISNHLYFYWYRQILGQKVEFLVSFYNNEISEKSEIFDDQFSVERPDGSNFTLKIRSTKLEDSAMYFCASSELPRNGYTFGSGTRLTVV.